The 3 T cell receptor beta chains presented below share a single source sample, sequenced in a study of control samples from healthy donors and cancer patients. Clones were sequenced by immunoSEQ multiplex PCR, and TCRdb holds only the in-frame ones, with some missing. The table lists 98,000 or so clones, roughly four fifths of them singletons. The material sequenced was blood. Receptors were obtained from a man aged 60-69 years in good health.

This clone has just one count. The chain has TRBV7-6 and TRBJ1-4; 9 bases are shared with TRBD1. The germline V gene encodes CDR1 SGHVS and CDR2 FNYEAQ. V trimming: 5 bases; J trimming: 3 bases; junction bases outside the gene matches: 16. The CDR3 totals 19 residues. The CDR3 is CASSPLVAQDRGANEKLFF. The CDR3 DNA reads as TGTGCCAGCAGCCCCTTAGTCGCCCAGGACAGGGGAGCTAATGAAAAACTGTTTTTT.

The chain joins TRBV7-2 to TRBJ2-3; 8 bases agree with TRBD2. CDR1 SGHTA and CDR2 FQGNSA come from the germline V gene. The V gene end was trimmed by 5 bases and the J gene end by 4 bases; junction bases not matched to a gene: 8. This CDR3 is built from 15 residues. CDR3 region: CASSLLAGVPDTQYF. The CDR3 DNA reads TGTGCCAGCAGCCTGCTAGCGGGCGTGCCAGATACGCAGTATTTT.

V and J are TRBV6-6 and TRBJ2-3, with 8 bases aligning to TRBD2. This CDR3 is built from 14 residues. Looked up from germline, CDR1 is MNHNY and CDR2 is SVGAGI (reference sequence). V gave up 5 bases and J gave up 4 bases; unmatched junction bases: 5. The CDR3: CASSVQREPDTQYF. Here the CDR3 DNA reads TGTGCCAGCAGTGTCCAGCGGGAGCCAGATACGCAGTATTTT.